The 16 T cell receptor beta chains below come from one sample, sequenced in a study of STAT5B mutations in CD4+ large granular lymphocyte leukemia. Clones were read by immunoSEQ multiplex PCR, and TCRdb kept only the in-frame ones, dropping some. The sample has 30,000 to 35,000 clones, 81% seen once. The sequenced material came from CD4+ T cells from blood buffy coats. The receptors come from a human donor in good health.

This chain connects TRBV19 to TRBJ1-5; no clear D gene. Germline CDR1 and CDR2: LNHDA and SQIVND (reference sequence). With 5 bases removed from V and 0 bases from J, the gap between germline ends came to 23 bases. This CDR3 has 19 residues. CDR3 DNA: TGTGCCAGTAGTCTCCCCAGTCTAGGACCGAATTATAGCAATCAGCCCCAGCATTTT. Its protein product is CASSLPSLGPNYSNQPQHF.

The chain couples TRBV27 to TRBJ2-1; TRBD2 might be the D (6 bases). Germline V CDR1 and CDR2: MNHEY, SMNVEV (reference sequence). The CDR3 is 18 amino acids. V was trimmed by 0 bases and J by 2 bases, leaving 17 bases between them. CDR3 in amino acids: CASSLSPAGLPPYNEQFF. DNA for the CDR3: TGTGCCAGCAGTTTATCGCCAGCAGGACTACCTCCCTACAATGAGCAGTTCTTC.

CDR3 DNA: TGTGCCAGCAGCCCCTTCGTAGCGGGAGGTGTTGACACCGGGGAGCTGTTTTTT. Residues: CASSPFVAGGVDTGELFF. The chain couples TRBV7-2 to TRBJ2-2; the match to TRBD2 covers 10 bases. CDR3 length: 18 amino acids. J gave up 3 bases and V 5 bases, and 12 bases lay outside the gene matches. Germline V gene lookup returns CDR1 SGHTA and CDR2 FQGNSA.

V is TRBV28 and J is TRBJ2-2; TRBD1 might be the D (6 bases). The V gene's germline CDR1 is MDHEN and CDR2 SYDVKM. Trimming cost V 6 bases and J 8 bases, with 13 bases left between them. CDR3 size: 13 residues. In nucleotides, the CDR3 is TGTGCCAGCAGGGCAGGACAGTTAGGGGAGCTGTTTTTT. The encoded protein is CASRAGQLGELFF.

This chain connects TRBV28 to TRBJ2-5; D is ambiguous. The CDR3 runs to 16 residues. CDR1 is MDHEN and CDR2 is SYDVKM in the germline V gene. V was shortened by 7 bases and J by 1 base, with 19 bases between the two germline ends. CDR3 sequence (DNA): TGTGCCAGCAACAATCCGCCCCCAGTGCTCCAAGAGACCCAGTACTTC. Encoded protein: CASNNPPPVLQETQYF.

The V gene is TRBV12-2, the J gene TRBJ1-1; no DNA check was done on the table's D call, TRBD1. TRBV12-2 is marked as a pseudogene. The CDR3 consists of 16 residues. The chain's CDR3 is CASRLGQAGPNTEAFF. The CDR3 DNA sequence: TGTGCAAGTCGCTTAGGGCAGGCAGGGCCGAACACTGAAGCTTTCTTT.

The chain couples TRBV5-6 to TRBJ2-5, with D possibly being TRBD1 (6 bases). Trimming pared 7 bases from V and 2 bases from J, leaving 15 bases between. Germline CDR1 SGHDT, CDR2 YYEEEE. The CDR3 contains 14 residues. CDR3 sequence reads: CASGWGQIQETQYF. The CDR3 DNA sequence: TGTGCCAGCGGTTGGGGGCAGATTCAAGAGACCCAGTACTTC.

This sequence joins TRBV7-9 and TRBJ2-2; D gene uncertain. The germline CDR1 and CDR2 sequences are SEHNR and FQNEAQ (reference sequence). The CDR3 has 13 amino acids. The CDR3 is CANRSTNTGELFF. The CDR3 DNA follows: TGTGCTAACCGGTCCACGAACACCGGGGAGCTGTTTTTT.

J is TRBJ2-1 and V is TRBV15, with 12 nucleotides matching TRBD2. This CDR3 has 16 amino acids. V was clipped by 3 bases and J by 9 bases; unmatched bases: 9. Germline CDR1 LNHNV, CDR2 YYDKDF (reference sequence). The DNA of the CDR3 is TGTGCCACCAGCAGTTCGCCTAGCGGGAGGGCCAGTGAGCAGTTCTTC. Protein product: CATSSSPSGRASEQFF.

The chain employs TRBV2 and TRBJ2-3; the D gene is possibly TRBD1 (6 bases). The V gene lost 5 bases and the J gene lost 1 base, with 19 bases spanning the gap. The CDR3 totals 17 residues. Germline CDR1 reads SNHLY; CDR2 reads FYNNEI. In DNA, the CDR3 is TGTGCCAGCAGTTTTTACAGGGTAATGAGGGGCACAGATACGCAGTATTTT. Translating it yields CASSFYRVMRGTDTQYF.

CDR3 DNA: TGTGCCAGCAGCTTACAGGGTCAAGAGACCCAGTACTTC. Residues: CASSLQGQETQYF. The chain carries TRBV11-2 and TRBJ2-5; TRBD1 is a possible D gene (5 bases). CDR1 is SGHAT, CDR2 FQNNGV, per germline. Between the trimmed V and J ends, which lost 2 bases and 2 bases, there was a span of 6 bases. The CDR3 extends over 13 amino acids.

This chain uses TRBV28 with TRBJ1-2; D gene uncertain. This CDR3 contains 13 residues. Germline values: CDR1 MDHEN, CDR2 SYDVKM. Trimming took 4 bases from V and 4 from J, leaving 10 bases between them. The CDR3 DNA sequence: TGTGCCAGCAGTTCACGAACGGGCTATGGCTACACCTTC. This encodes CASSSRTGYGYTF.

This clone was recorded only once. This chain connects TRBV7-2 to TRBJ1-5; 7 nucleotides align to TRBD1. There are 16 residues in the CDR3. In germline, CDR1 is SGHTA, CDR2 FQGNSA. V trimming: 1 base; J trimming: 4 bases; junction bases outside the gene matches: 7. The CDR3 DNA reads as TGTGCCAGCAGCTTAGTATATCAGGGGGGTAATCAGCCCCAGCATTTT. Its protein is CASSLVYQGGNQPQHF.

A single count supports this clone. V and J are TRBV10-3 and TRBJ1-2, with no clear D. Germline CDR1 is ENHRY and CDR2 is SYGVKD. The CDR3 runs 13 residues. V lost 3 bases and J lost 8, with 13 bases in between. The CDR3 is CAISDFGSPGYTF. CDR3 nucleotides: TGTGCCATCAGTGATTTTGGTTCTCCCGGCTACACCTTC.

The chain joins TRBV7-2 to TRBJ2-1; 7 bases are a match to TRBD1. The CDR3 length is 15 residues. Germline V CDR1 and CDR2: SGHTA, FQGNSA. Trimming at V came to 5 bases and at J to 5 bases, leaving 9 bases not matched to a gene. CDR3: CASSRDRATNNEQFF. CDR3 coding DNA: TGTGCCAGCAGCCGAGACAGGGCTACTAACAATGAGCAGTTCTTC.

The chain is built from TRBV10-3 and TRBJ1-5; D not certain. V lost 2 bases and J 5 bases, leaving 10 bases between the germline ends. CDR1 and CDR2 from the germline V gene are ENHRY and SYGVKD. This CDR3 has 14 amino acids. CDR3 nucleotides: TGTGCCATCAGTGAGAGGAAACTTGATCAGCCCCAGCATTTT. This codes for CAISERKLDQPQHF.